The 4 T cell receptor beta chains given below trace back to one sample, sequenced in a study of T cell responses to AZD1222 COVID-19 vaccine. Profiling relied on immunoSEQ multiplex PCR, and the TCRdb table lists in-frame clones only, not all of them. The data hold around 150,000 clones, with 92% observed a single time. This material consisted of peripheral blood, taken on day 0 of MenACWY control vaccination. The receptors here all came from an adult in good health.

This clone was seen a single time. The chain links TRBV6-5 to TRBJ2-5, with a possible D match to TRBD2 (7 bases). V lost 4 bases, J lost 4 bases, and 19 bases lay in between. The CDR3 length is 16 residues. Germline values: CDR1 MNHEY, CDR2 SVGAGI. The CDR3 DNA is TGTGCCAGCAGTTCCCGAAGGGGGGGCCCTCCAGAGACCCAGTACTTC. As protein: CASSSRRGGPPETQYF.

This chain's CDR3 is CASSLAGVIRGNTIYF. The CDR3 DNA reads as TGCGCCAGCAGCTTGGCCGGCGTTATAAGGGGAAACACCATATATTTT. The rearrangement uses TRBV5-1 and TRBJ1-3, with no clear D. The V and J ends lost 0 bases and 4 bases respectively, with 14 bases between them. This CDR3 comprises 16 residues. In germline, CDR1 is SGHRS, CDR2 YFSETQ.

The J gene is TRBJ1-1, the V gene TRBV15; 7 bases are a match to TRBD1. Germline lookup yields CDR1 LNHNV and CDR2 YYDKDF (reference sequence). The trim removed 3 bases at V and 8 bases at J, leaving 9 bases unmatched. This CDR3 contains 14 residues. CDR3 residues: CATSSLGGTEEAFF. DNA for the CDR3: TGTGCCACCAGCAGCCTAGGGGGGACAGAGGAAGCTTTCTTT.

The genes are TRBV24-1 and TRBJ1-2; TRBD1 matches at 9 bases. Germline V gives CDR1 KGHDR, CDR2 SFDVKD. The CDR3 contains 15 residues. V was clipped by 5 bases and J by 2 bases; unmatched bases: 5. CDR3 protein: CATSGLTGGNYGYTF. In nucleotides, the CDR3 is TGTGCCACCAGTGGCTTGACAGGGGGAAACTATGGCTACACCTTC.